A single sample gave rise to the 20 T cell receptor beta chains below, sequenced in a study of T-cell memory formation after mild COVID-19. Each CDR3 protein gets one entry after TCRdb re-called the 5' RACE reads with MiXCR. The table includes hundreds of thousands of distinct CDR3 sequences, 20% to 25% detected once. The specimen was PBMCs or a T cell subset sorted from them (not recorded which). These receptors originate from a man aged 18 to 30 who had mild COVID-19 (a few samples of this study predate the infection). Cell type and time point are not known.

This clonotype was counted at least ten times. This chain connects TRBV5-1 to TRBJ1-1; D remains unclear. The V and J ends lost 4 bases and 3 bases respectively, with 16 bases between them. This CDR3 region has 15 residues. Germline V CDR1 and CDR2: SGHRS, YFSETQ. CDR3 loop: CASSPLPGLDTEAFF. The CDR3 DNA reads TGCGCCAGCAGCCCATTACCGGGGTTGGACACTGAAGCTTTCTTT. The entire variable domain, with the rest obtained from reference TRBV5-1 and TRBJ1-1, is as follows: KAGVTQTPRYLIKTRGQQVTLSCSPISGHRSVSWYQQTPGQGLQFLFEYFSETQRNKGNFPGRFSGRQFSNSRSEMNVSTLELGDSALYLCASSPLPGLDTEAFFGQGTRLTVV.

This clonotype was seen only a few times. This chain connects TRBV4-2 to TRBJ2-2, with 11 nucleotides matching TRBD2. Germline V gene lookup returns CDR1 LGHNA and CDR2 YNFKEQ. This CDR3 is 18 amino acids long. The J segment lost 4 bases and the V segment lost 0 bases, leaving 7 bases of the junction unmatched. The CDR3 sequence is CASSQEGSGGAGTGELFF. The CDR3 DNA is TGTGCCAGCAGCCAAGAAGGTAGCGGGGGGGCCGGCACCGGGGAGCTGTTTTTT.

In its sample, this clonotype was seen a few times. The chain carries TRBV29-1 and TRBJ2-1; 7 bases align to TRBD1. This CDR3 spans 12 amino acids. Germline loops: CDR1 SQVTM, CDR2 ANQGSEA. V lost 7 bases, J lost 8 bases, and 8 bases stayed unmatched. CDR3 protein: CSASPGQYEQFF. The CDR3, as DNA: TGCAGCGCATCTCCGGGACAGTATGAGCAGTTCTTC.

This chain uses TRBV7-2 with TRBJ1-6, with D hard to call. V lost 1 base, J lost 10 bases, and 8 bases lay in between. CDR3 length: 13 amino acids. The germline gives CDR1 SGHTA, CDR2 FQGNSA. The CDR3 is CASSLGSRSPLHF. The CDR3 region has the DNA TGTGCCAGCAGCTTAGGGTCAAGATCACCCCTCCACTTT.

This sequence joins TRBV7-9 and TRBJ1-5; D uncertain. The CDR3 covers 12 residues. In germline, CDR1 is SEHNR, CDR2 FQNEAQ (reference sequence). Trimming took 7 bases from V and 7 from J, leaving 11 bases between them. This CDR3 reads CASTAVDQPQHF. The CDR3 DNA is TGTGCCAGCACCGCGGTGGACCAGCCCCAGCATTTT.

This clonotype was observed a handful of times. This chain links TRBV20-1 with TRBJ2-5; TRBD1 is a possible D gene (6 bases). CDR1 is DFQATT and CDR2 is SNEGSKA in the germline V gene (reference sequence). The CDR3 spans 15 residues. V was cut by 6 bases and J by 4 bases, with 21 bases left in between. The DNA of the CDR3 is TGCAGTGCCATTACAGGGAACCGTGGATCAGAGACCCAGTACTTC. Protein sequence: CSAITGNRGSETQYF.

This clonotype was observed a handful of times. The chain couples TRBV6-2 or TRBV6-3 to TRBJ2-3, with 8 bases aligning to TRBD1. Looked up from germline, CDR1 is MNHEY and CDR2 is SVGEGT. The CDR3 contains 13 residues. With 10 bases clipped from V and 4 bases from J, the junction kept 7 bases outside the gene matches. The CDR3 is CAIRGQNPDTQYF. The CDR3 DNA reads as TGTGCCATCAGGGGGCAGAACCCAGATACGCAGTATTTT.

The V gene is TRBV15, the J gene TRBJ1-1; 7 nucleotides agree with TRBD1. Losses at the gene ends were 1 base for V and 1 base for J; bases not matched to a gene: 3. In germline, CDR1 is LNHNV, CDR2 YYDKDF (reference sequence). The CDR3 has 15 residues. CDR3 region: CATSRGTGRNTEAFF. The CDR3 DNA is TGTGCCACCAGCAGAGGGACAGGACGGAACACTGAAGCTTTCTTT.

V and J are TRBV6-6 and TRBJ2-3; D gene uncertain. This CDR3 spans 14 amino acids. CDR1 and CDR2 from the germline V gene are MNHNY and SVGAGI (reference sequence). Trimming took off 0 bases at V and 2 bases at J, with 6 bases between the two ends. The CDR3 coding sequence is TGTGCCAGCAGTTACTCTGGGTACACAGATACGCAGTATTTT. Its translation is CASSYSGYTDTQYF.

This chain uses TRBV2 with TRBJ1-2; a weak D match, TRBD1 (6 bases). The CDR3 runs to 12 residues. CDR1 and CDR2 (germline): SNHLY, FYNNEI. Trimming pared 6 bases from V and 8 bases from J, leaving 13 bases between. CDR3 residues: CASSIQGGGYTF. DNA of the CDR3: TGTGCCAGCAGCATACAGGGAGGAGGCTACACCTTC.

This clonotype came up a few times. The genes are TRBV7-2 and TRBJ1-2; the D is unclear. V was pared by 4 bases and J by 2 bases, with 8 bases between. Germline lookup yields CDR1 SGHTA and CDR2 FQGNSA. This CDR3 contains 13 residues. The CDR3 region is CASSSPENYGYTF. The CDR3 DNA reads TGTGCCAGCAGCTCCCCGGAGAACTATGGCTACACCTTC.

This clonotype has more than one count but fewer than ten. The CDR3 DNA sequence: TGTGCCAGCAGCTCAGCAGGGGCCGCCCACAATGAGCAGTTCTTC. Translation gives CASSSAGAAHNEQFF. V gene TRBV7-6 combines with J gene TRBJ2-1, with D possibly matching TRBD1 (6 bases). The CDR3 totals 15 residues. The V and J ends lost 4 bases and 5 bases respectively, with 15 bases between them. Germline CDR1 reads SGHVS; CDR2 reads FNYEAQ.

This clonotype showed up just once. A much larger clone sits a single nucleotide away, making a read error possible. The CDR3 region is CASSFGTSGVNERFF. The DNA of the CDR3 is TGTGCCAGCAGCTTTGGGACTAGCGGGGTCAATGAGCGGTTCTTC. This rearrangement joins TRBV11-2 to TRBJ2-1, with 13 bases matching TRBD2. The CDR3 sequence is 15 residues long. Per the germline V gene, CDR1 is SGHAT and CDR2 is FQNNGV.

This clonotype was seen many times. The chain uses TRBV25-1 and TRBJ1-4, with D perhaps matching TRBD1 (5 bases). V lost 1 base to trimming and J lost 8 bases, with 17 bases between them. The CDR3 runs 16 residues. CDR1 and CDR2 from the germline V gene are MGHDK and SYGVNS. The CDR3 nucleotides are TGTGCCAGCAGTGAATCCCCGGCAGGGATCGGAGAAAAACTGTTTTTT. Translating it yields CASSESPAGIGEKLFF.

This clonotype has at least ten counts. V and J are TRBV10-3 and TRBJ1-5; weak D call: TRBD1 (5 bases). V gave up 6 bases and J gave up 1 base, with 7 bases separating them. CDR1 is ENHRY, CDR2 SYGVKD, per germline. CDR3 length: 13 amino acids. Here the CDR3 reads CAIRGQSNQPQHF. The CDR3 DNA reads TGTGCCATCAGAGGACAAAGCAATCAGCCCCAGCATTTT.

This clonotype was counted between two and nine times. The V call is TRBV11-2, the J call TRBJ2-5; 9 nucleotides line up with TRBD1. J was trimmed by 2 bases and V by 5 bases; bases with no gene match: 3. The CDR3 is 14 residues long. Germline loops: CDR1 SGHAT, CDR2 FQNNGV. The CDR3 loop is CASSRTGEQETQYF. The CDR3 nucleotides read TGTGCCAGCAGCCGGACAGGGGAGCAAGAGACCCAGTACTTC. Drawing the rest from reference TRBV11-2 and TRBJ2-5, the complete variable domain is EAGVAQSPRYKIIEKRQSVAFWCNPISGHATLYWYQQILGQGPKLLIQFQNNGVVDDSQLPKDRFSAERLKGVDSTLKIQPAKLEDSAVYLCASSRTGEQETQYFGPGTRLLVL.

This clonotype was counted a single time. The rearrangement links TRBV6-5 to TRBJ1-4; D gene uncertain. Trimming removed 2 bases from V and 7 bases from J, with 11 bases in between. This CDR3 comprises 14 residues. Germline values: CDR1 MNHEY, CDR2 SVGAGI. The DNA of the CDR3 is TGTGCCAGCAGTTACGTGCGGTTTAGTGAAAAACTGTTTTTT. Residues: CASSYVRFSEKLFF.

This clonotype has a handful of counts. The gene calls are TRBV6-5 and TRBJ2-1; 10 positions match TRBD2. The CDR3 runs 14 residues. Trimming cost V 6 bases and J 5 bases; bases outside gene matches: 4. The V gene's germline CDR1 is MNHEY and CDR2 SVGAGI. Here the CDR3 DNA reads TGTGCCAGCAGGAGAGCGGGGGGGAACAATGAGCAGTTCTTC. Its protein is CASRRAGGNNEQFF.

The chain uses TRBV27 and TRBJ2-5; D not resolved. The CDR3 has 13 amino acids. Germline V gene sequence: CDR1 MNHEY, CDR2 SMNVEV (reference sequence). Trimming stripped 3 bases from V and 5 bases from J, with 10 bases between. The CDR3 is CASSFVGSETQYF. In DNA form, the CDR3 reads TGTGCCAGCAGTTTCGTAGGGTCCGAGACCCAGTACTTC.

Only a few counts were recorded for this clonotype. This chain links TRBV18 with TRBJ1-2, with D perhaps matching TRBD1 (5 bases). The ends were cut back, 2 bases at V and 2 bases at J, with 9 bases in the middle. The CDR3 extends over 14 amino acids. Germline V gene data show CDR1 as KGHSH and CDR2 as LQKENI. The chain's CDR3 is CASSPSGGNYGYTF. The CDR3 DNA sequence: TGTGCCAGCTCACCATCCGGGGGAAACTATGGCTACACCTTC. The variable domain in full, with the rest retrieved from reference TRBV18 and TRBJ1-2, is NAGVMQNPRHLVRRRGQEARLRCSPMKGHSHVYWYRQLPEEGLKFMVYLQKENIIDESGMPKERFSAEFPKEGPSILRIQQVVRGDSAAYFCASSPSGGNYGYTFGSGTRLTVV.